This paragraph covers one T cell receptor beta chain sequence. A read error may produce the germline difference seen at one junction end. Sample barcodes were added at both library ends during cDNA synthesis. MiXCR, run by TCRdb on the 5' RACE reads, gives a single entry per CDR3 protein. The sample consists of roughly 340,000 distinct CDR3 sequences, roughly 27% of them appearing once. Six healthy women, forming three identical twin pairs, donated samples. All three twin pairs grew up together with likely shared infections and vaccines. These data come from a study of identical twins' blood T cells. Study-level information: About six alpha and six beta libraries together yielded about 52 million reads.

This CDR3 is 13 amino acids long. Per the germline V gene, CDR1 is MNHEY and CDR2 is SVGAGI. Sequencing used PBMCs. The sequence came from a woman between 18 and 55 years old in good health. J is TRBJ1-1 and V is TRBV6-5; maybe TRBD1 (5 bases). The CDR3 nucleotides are TGTGCCGGCAGCCGGGCAGGGCCTTACGAAGCTTTCTTT. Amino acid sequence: CAGSRAGPYEAFF.